Below are 28 T cell receptor beta chains sequenced from a single sample in a study of shared clonotypes between healthy human individuals (dated by TCRdb to about 2020). Library preparation used the immunoSEQ multiplex PCR assay. TCRdb obtained this table from immuneACCESS and retained in-frame rearrangements with V and J assigned. These tables miss some clones; where compared with another copy, unresolved V genes account for less than half of the shortfall, and the remainder is unexplained. A total of about 2 million clones appear in this sample, 95% of them only once. The ten largest clonotypes hold 0.1% to 0.15% of the sample. The sample consisted of naive CD4+ T cells sorted from blood. Taken with the paper, the label for cell subset or site translates to: CD45RA+ positively selected. The receptors here all came from a man younger than 35 in good health.

The chain couples TRBV6-5 to TRBJ2-7; 11 positions agree with TRBD2. V lost 4 bases, J lost 3 bases, and 5 bases stayed unmatched. The CDR3 totals 15 residues. Germline CDR1 reads MNHEY; CDR2 reads SVGAGI. CDR3 sequence: CASSSLAGAGYEQYF. The CDR3 nucleotides read TGTGCCAGCAGTTCACTAGCGGGGGCCGGCTACGAGCAGTACTTC.

In this sample, this clone turned up once. The DNA of the CDR3 is TGTGCCACCACGGACCCGAACGAGCAGTACTTC. This codes for CATTDPNEQYF. V is TRBV6-1 and J is TRBJ2-7, with D unclear. Trimming cost V 10 bases and J 5 bases, with 12 bases left between them. The germline V gene has CDR1 MNHNS and CDR2 SASEGT. The CDR3 totals 11 residues.

Points on this clone: This specimen includes other DNA sequences encoding the same CDR3. CDR3 nucleotide sequence: TGCGCCAGCAGCTTGGACAGCCCTGGGGCCAACGTCCTGACTTTC. Its translation is CASSLDSPGANVLTF. The gene calls are TRBV5-1 and TRBJ2-6; D is ambiguous. The ends were cut back, 0 bases at V and 2 bases at J, with 6 bases in the middle. Germline loops: CDR1 SGHRS, CDR2 YFSETQ. The CDR3 runs to 15 residues. Complete variable domain (other parts from reference TRBV5-1 and TRBJ2-6): KAGVTQTPRYLIKTRGQQVTLSCSPISGHRSVSWYQQTPGQGLQFLFEYFSETQRNKGNFPGRFSGRQFSNSRSEMNVSTLELGDSALYLCASSLDSPGANVLTFGAGSRLTVL.

This chain links TRBV2 with TRBJ1-2, with D hard to call. CDR3 length: 12 amino acids. Germline V gives CDR1 SNHLY, CDR2 FYNNEI. V lost 10 bases to trimming and J lost 8 bases, with 17 bases between them. The CDR3 here is CATDGELGGYTF. The CDR3 DNA follows: TGTGCCACCGACGGGGAACTAGGAGGCTACACCTTC.

The V and J genes are TRBV5-6 and TRBJ1-3; unclear D gene. CDR1 and CDR2 (germline): SGHDT, YYEEEE. The CDR3 spans 14 residues. Trimming took 1 base from V and 2 from J, leaving 7 bases between them. This CDR3 is CASSLRSPGNTIYF. The CDR3 coding sequence is TGTGCCAGCAGCTTGAGATCTCCTGGAAACACCATATATTTT.

Regarding this clone: The same CDR3 also results from other DNA sequences found in this sample. The chain carries TRBV15 and TRBJ2-1, with 7 bases that match TRBD2. V lost 5 bases, J lost 0 bases, and 4 bases stayed unmatched. Germline CDR1 is LNHNV and CDR2 is YYDKDF (reference sequence). The length of the CDR3 is 15 residues. CDR3 nucleotides: TGTGCCACCAGCCGAGCGGGAAGCTCCTACAATGAGCAGTTCTTC. Residues: CATSRAGSSYNEQFF. Filled out from reference TRBV15 and TRBJ2-1, the complete variable domain reads DAMVIQNPRYQVTQFGKPVTLSCSQTLNHNVMYWYQQKSSQAPKLLFHYYDKDFNNEADTPDNFQSRRPNTSFCFLDIRSPGLGDTAMYLCATSRAGSSYNEQFFGPGTRLTVL.

This chain uses TRBV5-6 with TRBJ1-2; TRBD1 matches 11 bases. V shed 3 bases, J shed 7 bases, and the junction held 8 bases outside the gene matches. Germline V gene lookup returns CDR1 SGHDT and CDR2 YYEEEE. CDR3 length equals 15 residues. As DNA, the CDR3 is TGTGCCAGCAGCTCCGGGACAGGGGGTCTCACTGGCTACACCTTC. It yields the protein CASSSGTGGLTGYTF.

Concerning this clone: Additional DNA sequences in this sample encode the identical CDR3. The V and J genes are TRBV30 and TRBJ2-5; D not resolved. The CDR3 is 11 amino acids. Trimming shortened V by 1 base and J by 3 bases, and 3 bases separated the two germline ends. CDR1 is GTSNPN, CDR2 SVGIG, per germline (reference sequence). The CDR3: CAWSGKETQYF. The CDR3 nucleotides are TGTGCCTGGAGTGGAAAAGAGACCCAGTACTTC.

The chain employs TRBV10-3 and TRBJ1-1; tentative D call: TRBD1 (5 bases). The CDR3 spans 13 residues. Per germline, CDR1 ENHRY and CDR2 SYGVKD. Deletions cut 2 bases from V and 2 bases from J, with 6 bases between. CDR3 sequence (DNA): TGTGCCATCAGTGAGGACAGTAACACTGAAGCTTTCTTT. Translation gives CAISEDSNTEAFF.

The chain combines TRBV9 with TRBJ2-3; 13 bases align to TRBD2. The CDR3 covers 16 residues. Germline CDR1 SGDLS, CDR2 YYNGEE. The junction had 8 bases not matched to a gene; V was cut back by 4 bases and J by 6 bases. CDR3 region: CASSIQGLAGRDTQYF. For the CDR3, the DNA is TGTGCCAGCAGCATCCAGGGACTAGCGGGGAGGGATACGCAGTATTTT. Complete variable domain (other parts from reference TRBV9 and TRBJ2-3): DSGVTQTPKHLITATGQRVTLRCSPRSGDLSVYWYQQSLDQGLQFLIQYYNGEERAKGNILERFSAQQFPDLHSELNLSSLELGDSALYFCASSIQGLAGRDTQYFGPGTRLTVL.

CDR3 sequence (DNA): TGTGCCAGCAGTTACTCCGCCAAGGAGTACTTC. As protein: CASSYSAKEYF. This chain joins TRBV6-5 and TRBJ2-7; no reliable D call. Between the trimmed V and J ends, which lost 0 bases and 11 bases, there was a span of 8 bases. This CDR3 contains 11 residues. Looked up from germline, CDR1 is MNHEY and CDR2 is SVGAGI.

V is TRBV11-2 and J is TRBJ2-1; TRBD2 matches at 7 bases. Germline V gene data show CDR1 as SGHAT and CDR2 as FQNNGV. CDR3 length: 15 amino acids. The trim removed 0 bases at V and 2 bases at J, leaving 1 base unmatched. The CDR3 DNA sequence: TGTGCCAGCAGCTTAGAGCGGGAGCCCTACAATGAGCAGTTCTTC. This codes for CASSLEREPYNEQFF. The variable domain in full, completed from reference TRBV11-2 and TRBJ2-1, reads EAGVAQSPRYKIIEKRQSVAFWCNPISGHATLYWYQQILGQGPKLLIQFQNNGVVDDSQLPKDRFSAERLKGVDSTLKIQPAKLEDSAVYLCASSLEREPYNEQFFGPGTRLTVL.

This rearrangement joins TRBV7-2 to TRBJ2-2; D tentatively fits TRBD1 or TRBD2 (5 bases each). CDR3 size: 15 residues. Germline V lookup: CDR1 SGHTA, CDR2 FQGNSA. V lost 2 bases, J lost 6 bases, and 13 bases lay in between. CDR3: CASSLTLGVAGELFF. CDR3 in DNA: TGTGCCAGCAGCTTAACGTTGGGGGTGGCCGGGGAGCTGTTTTTT.

The chain joins TRBV7-6 to TRBJ2-7; D is unresolved. CDR1 and CDR2 from the germline V gene are SGHVS and FNYEAQ. Trimming left V 5 bases short and J 7 bases short, with 12 bases between. CDR3 length: 12 amino acids. The CDR3 DNA reads TGTGCCAGCAGCCCCCGTCTAGGGGAGCAGTACTTC. Its translation is CASSPRLGEQYF.

This clone showed up just once. The V gene is TRBV5-5, the J gene TRBJ2-5, with 8 bases identical to TRBD1. This CDR3 contains 14 residues. V lost 3 bases and J lost 2; bases outside the gene matches: 3. Germline values: CDR1 SGHKS, CDR2 YYEKEE (reference sequence). This CDR3 reads CASSSGQAQETQYF. CDR3 bases: TGTGCCAGCAGCTCGGGACAGGCTCAAGAGACCCAGTACTTC.

This clone was counted a single time. V gene TRBV28 combines with J gene TRBJ1-5; tentatively, D is TRBD1 (5 bases). The V end lost 5 bases, the J end lost 2 bases, and 22 bases lay between the germline ends. There are 18 residues in the CDR3. Germline V gives CDR1 MDHEN, CDR2 SYDVKM. The CDR3 protein is CASSPGTYRGIGNQPQHF. The CDR3 DNA reads TGTGCCAGCAGTCCCGGGACTTATCGAGGGATTGGCAATCAGCCCCAGCATTTT.

This chain uses TRBV6-6 with TRBJ2-5; tentative D call: TRBD2 (5 bases). Near its end, the DNA agrees better with TRBJ2-7, so the J call may be wrong. Germline values: CDR1 MNHNY, CDR2 SVGAGI (reference sequence). CDR3 length: 14 amino acids. CDR3 protein: CASSPSFPRGEQYF. The CDR3 DNA is TGTGCCAGCAGTCCCTCTTTTCCCCGGGGCGAGCAGTACTTC.

J is TRBJ2-1 and V is TRBV9; 9 positions match TRBD1. CDR1 SGDLS and CDR2 YYNGEE come from the germline V gene. V was pared by 3 bases and J by 10 bases, with 5 bases of the junction left unmatched. This CDR3 has 13 amino acids. Written as DNA, the CDR3 is TGTGCCAGCAGCGAGGGGACAGGGACCGAGCAGTTCTTC. It codes for CASSEGTGTEQFF.

In regard to this clone: The same CDR3 arises from other DNA sequences in this sample as well. The chain carries TRBV5-1 and TRBJ2-1; tentative D call: TRBD2 (6 bases). The CDR3 runs to 15 residues. The germline V and J ends were trimmed by 0 bases and 2 bases, with 9 bases remaining between them. In germline, CDR1 is SGHRS, CDR2 YFSETQ. The CDR3 here is CASSLVGEAYNEQFF. CDR3 bases: TGCGCCAGCAGCTTGGTAGGGGAGGCCTACAATGAGCAGTTCTTC.

This chain connects TRBV29-1 to TRBJ2-7; weak D call: TRBD1 (7 bases). Germline values: CDR1 SQVTM, CDR2 ANQGSEA. The ends were cut back, 6 bases at V and 2 bases at J, with 17 bases in the middle. This CDR3 is 14 amino acids long. The CDR3 DNA sequence: TGCAGCGTATTGACTAGGGGGCCCCCCTACGAGCAGTACTTC. This translates into CSVLTRGPPYEQYF.

The chain couples TRBV11-2 to TRBJ2-3; no clear D. Germline V gene lookup returns CDR1 SGHAT and CDR2 FQNNGV. The CDR3 totals 14 residues. The V gene lost 2 bases and the J gene lost 1 base, with 7 bases spanning the gap. The CDR3, as DNA: TGTGCCAGCAGCTTATCTCTTCGCACAGATACGCAGTATTTT. It translates to CASSLSLRTDTQYF.

The chain couples TRBV15 to TRBJ2-2; 7 positions match TRBD1. The V gene's germline CDR1 is LNHNV and CDR2 YYDKDF (reference sequence). The CDR3 covers 13 residues. J was trimmed by 7 bases and V by 9 bases; bases with no gene match: 8. The CDR3 nucleotides are TGTGCCACTGGACAGGACAGAATCGGGGAGCTGTTTTTT. This gives the protein CATGQDRIGELFF.

As regards this clone: The same CDR3 is also encoded by other DNA sequences in this sample. The chain couples TRBV6-5 to TRBJ1-2, with 7 positions matching TRBD1. The germline CDR1 and CDR2 sequences are MNHEY and SVGAGI. V lost 4 bases, J lost 8 bases, and 4 bases stayed unmatched. The CDR3 contains 12 residues. The CDR3 DNA reads TGTGCCAGCAGTTCGACAGGGAGCGGCTACACCTTC. Translating gives CASSSTGSGYTF.

This clone appeared a single time. The rearrangement joins TRBV12-5 to TRBJ1-1, with D unresolved. The CDR3 loop spans 12 amino acids. The V end lost 3 bases, the J end lost 7 bases, and 9 bases lay between the germline ends. Germline CDR1 and CDR2: LGHNT and FRNRAP. The CDR3 bases are TGTGCTAGTGGTTTCAAAAATAATGAAGCTTTCTTT. Translated, it gives CASGFKNNEAFF.

CDR3 nucleotides: TGCAGCGTTGAAGTTCCCGTGGTAGATACGCAGTATTTT. Translating gives CSVEVPVVDTQYF. The chain has TRBV29-1 and TRBJ2-3; D unresolved. Per germline, CDR1 SQVTM and CDR2 ANQGSEA. V was clipped by 1 base and J by 5 bases, with 10 bases between them. The CDR3 has 13 residues.

The CDR3 coding sequence is TGTGCCAGCAGTTACTCGAGGCTCGGACCGAACACTGAAGCTTTCTTT. Translated, it gives CASSYSRLGPNTEAFF. The chain couples TRBV6-5 to TRBJ1-1, with D unclear. CDR3 size: 16 residues. CDR1 and CDR2 (germline): MNHEY, SVGAGI. Between the trimmed V and J ends, which lost 0 bases and 1 base, there was a span of 12 bases.

J is TRBJ1-3 and V is TRBV19, with 8 bases that match TRBD1. This CDR3 comprises 18 residues. With V trimmed by 2 bases and J by 2 bases, 11 bases remained unmatched. CDR1 is LNHDA and CDR2 is SQIVND in the germline V gene (reference sequence). CDR3 DNA: TGTGCCAGTAGTATAAGGGGGACAGGATCCCCGGCTGGAAACACCATATATTTT. Translation: CASSIRGTGSPAGNTIYF.

The rearrangement links TRBV18 to TRBJ2-7; no clear D. This CDR3 has 14 amino acids. Germline values: CDR1 KGHSH, CDR2 LQKENI. Deletions cut 2 bases from V and 12 bases from J, with 20 bases between. The CDR3 bases are TGTGCCAGCTCACCAGACATAACAAAAATTTCGCTGTACTTC. Translated: CASSPDITKISLYF.